This is a list of T cell receptor beta chains from one sample in a study of T cell responses to AZD1222 COVID-19 vaccine. The method was immunoSEQ multiplex PCR; TCRdb's version includes in-frame clones alone and lacks a portion of them. The sample contains approximately 150,000 clones, 90% to 95% of which appear only once. This material consisted of peripheral blood, taken on day 0 of MenACWY control vaccination. The origin of the receptors is an adult in good health. Both conserved end residues are part of each CDR3. A D gene is named only where the DNA matches it firmly. Part of the rows lack a size; the others show once, few, many or a class for expanded clones.

J: TRBJ1-2; V: TRBV13; size: few; D: .; CDR3: CASSSGPLDGYTF; DNA: TGTGCCAGCAGCTCCGGACCCTTAGATGGCTACACCTTC
J: TRBJ2-3; V: TRBV5-1; size: .; D: .; CDR3: CASSLARDTQYF; DNA: TGCGCCAGCAGCTTGGCAAGAGATACGCAGTATTTT
J: TRBJ1-4; V: TRBV27; size: once; D: .; CDR3: CASSSGTLGRKLFF; DNA: TGTGCCAGCAGCTCCGGGACACTTGGGAGGAAACTGTTTTTT
J: TRBJ2-1; V: TRBV7-9; size: .; D: TRBD2; CDR3: CASSSGTTSGPYNEQFF; DNA: TGTGCCAGCAGCTCGGGTACGACTAGCGGGCCGTACAATGAGCAGTTCTTC
J: TRBJ1-3; V: TRBV7-9; size: .; D: .; CDR3: CASSRDGYSGNTIYF; DNA: TGTGCCAGCAGCCGGGACGGTTACTCTGGAAACACCATATATTTT
J: TRBJ2-3; V: TRBV7-3; size: .; D: TRBD2; CDR3: CASSSGLAGTDTQYF; DNA: TGTGCCAGCAGCTCCGGACTAGCGGGAACAGATACGCAGTATTTT
J: TRBJ1-1; V: TRBV7-2; size: .; D: TRBD1; CDR3: CASSLAGGTVNTEAFF; DNA: TGTGCCAGCAGCTTAGCGGGAGGGACAGTAAACACTGAAGCTTTCTTT
J: TRBJ1-1; V: TRBV11-1; size: .; D: .; CDR3: CASSSPRGLNTEAFF; DNA: TGTGCCAGCAGCTCGCCCAGGGGATTGAACACTGAAGCTTTCTTT
J: TRBJ1-2; V: TRBV18; size: .; D: TRBD1; CDR3: CASSHSDRRDYGYTF; DNA: TGTGCCAGCTCACACTCGGACAGGAGGGACTATGGCTACACCTTC
J: TRBJ1-4; V: TRBV30; size: .; D: .; CDR3: CAWTMGPANEKLFF; DNA: TGTGCCTGGACCATGGGGCCTGCTAATGAAAAACTGTTTTTT
J: TRBJ2-1; V: TRBV7-5; size: .; D: .; CDR3: CVRSPGGLAKYNEQFF; DNA: TGTGTCAGAAGCCCAGGGGGACTAGCGAAATACAATGAGCAGTTCTTC
J: TRBJ1-6; V: TRBV30; size: .; D: .; CDR3: CAWSGGTYNSPLHF; DNA: TGTGCCTGGAGTGGGGGTACCTATAATTCACCCCTCCACTTT
J: TRBJ1-1; V: TRBV12-5; size: .; D: TRBD1; CDR3: CASGLVRQGAVTEAFF; DNA: TGTGCTAGTGGTTTGGTGCGACAGGGGGCGGTGACTGAAGCTTTCTTT
J: TRBJ2-1; V: TRBV19; size: .; D: .; CDR3: CASSIVRSSYNEQFF; DNA: TGTGCCAGTAGTATAGTCCGAAGCTCCTACAATGAGCAGTTCTTC
J: TRBJ2-1; V: TRBV21-1; size: once; D: .; CDR3: CASSKTYNEQFF; DNA: TGTGCCAGCAGCAAAACCTACAATGAGCAGTTCTTC
J: TRBJ1-5; V: TRBV2; size: once; D: .; CDR3: CASSETAYQPQHF; DNA: TGTGCCAGCAGTGAGACAGCCTATCAGCCCCAGCATTTT
J: TRBJ2-1; V: TRBV29-1; size: .; D: .; CDR3: CSVTERAGSYNEQFF; DNA: TGCAGCGTTACCGAGCGGGCCGGCTCCTACAATGAGCAGTTCTTC
J: TRBJ1-1; V: TRBV24-1; size: .; D: TRBD1; CDR3: CATSDSPGTGKAFF; DNA: TGTGCCACCAGTGATTCTCCCGGGACAGGGAAAGCTTTCTTT
J: TRBJ2-3; V: TRBV28; size: .; D: .; CDR3: CASSLLAGQNTDTQYF; DNA: TGTGCCAGCAGTCTCCTTGCCGGACAGAACACAGATACGCAGTATTTT
J: TRBJ2-7; V: TRBV19; size: .; D: TRBD2; CDR3: CASSTPGLAYEQYF; DNA: TGTGCCAGTAGTACGCCGGGACTAGCTTACGAGCAGTACTTC
J: TRBJ2-2; V: TRBV7-2; size: .; D: TRBD2; CDR3: CASSLRRGSTSGNTGELFF; DNA: TGTGCCAGCAGCTTAAGGCGCGGGAGTACATCGGGGAACACCGGGGAGCTGTTTTTT
J: TRBJ2-6; V: TRBV18; size: .; D: .; CDR3: CASSPMSGANVLTF; DNA: TGTGCCAGCTCACCGATGTCTGGGGCCAACGTCCTGACTTTC
J: TRBJ1-1; V: TRBV27; size: .; D: .; CDR3: CASSLLRSTEAFF; DNA: TGTGCCAGCAGTTTACTTAGGTCCACTGAAGCTTTCTTT
J: TRBJ2-5; V: TRBV2; size: .; D: .; CDR3: CASRRDLLETQYF; DNA: TGTGCCAGCAGGAGAGATTTACTAGAGACCCAGTACTTC
J: TRBJ2-3; V: TRBV6-5; size: .; D: .; CDR3: CASVRWTASTDTQYF; DNA: TGTGCCAGCGTCCGCTGGACAGCGAGCACAGATACGCAGTATTTT
J: TRBJ2-7; V: TRBV9; size: .; D: TRBD1; CDR3: CASSVGQGDSYEQYF; DNA: TGTGCCAGCAGCGTAGGACAGGGGGATTCCTACGAGCAGTACTTC
J: TRBJ1-1; V: TRBV19; size: .; D: TRBD1; CDR3: CASSIQGAMTEAFF; DNA: TGTGCCAGTAGTATTCAGGGGGCGATGACTGAAGCTTTCTTT
J: TRBJ1-5; V: TRBV7-9; size: .; D: .; CDR3: CASSLDGPEVRNQPQHF; DNA: TGTGCCAGCAGCTTAGATGGCCCCGAGGTTCGCAATCAGCCCCAGCATTTT
J: TRBJ1-4; V: TRBV3-1/TRBV3-2; size: .; D: .; CDR3: CASSQQGVAEKLFF; DNA: TGTGCCAGCAGCCAACAGGGTGTTGCTGAAAAACTGTTTTTT
J: TRBJ2-1; V: TRBV11-3; size: .; D: .; CDR3: CASSLSTPSNEQFF; DNA: TGTGCCAGCAGCTTATCCACTCCCAGTAATGAGCAGTTCTTC
J: TRBJ2-7; V: TRBV5-1; size: .; D: .; CDR3: CASSLDLLGEQYF; DNA: TGCGCCAGCAGCTTGGATCTACTAGGCGAGCAGTACTTC
J: TRBJ1-4; V: TRBV15; size: .; D: .; CDR3: CATSRVGDGELFF; DNA: TGTGCCACCAGCAGAGTGGGGGACGGGGAACTGTTTTTT
J: TRBJ1-4; V: TRBV11-3; size: .; D: .; CDR3: CASSLATNEKLFF; DNA: TGTGCCAGCAGCCTTGCAACTAATGAAAAACTGTTTTTT
J: TRBJ2-3; V: TRBV5-1; size: .; D: .; CDR3: CASSVQGIYTDTQYF; DNA: TGCGCCAGCAGTGTGCAGGGAATATACACAGATACGCAGTATTTT
J: TRBJ1-3; V: TRBV12-3/TRBV12-4; size: .; D: .; CDR3: CATSGSGGNTIYF; DNA: TGTGCCACCTCAGGCAGCGGTGGAAACACCATATATTTT
J: TRBJ1-6; V: TRBV18; size: .; D: .; CDR3: CASSPGGSYNSPLHF; DNA: TGTGCCAGCTCACCGGGGGGCTCCTATAATTCACCCCTCCACTTT
J: TRBJ1-1; V: TRBV19; size: .; D: .; CDR3: CATSSTQKTEAFF; DNA: TGTGCCACCAGCTCCACTCAGAAGACTGAAGCTTTCTTT
J: TRBJ2-1; V: TRBV5-1; size: .; D: TRBD2; CDR3: CASTPGGVGSYNEQFF; DNA: TGCGCCAGCACCCCGGGAGGGGTCGGCTCCTACAATGAGCAGTTCTTC
J: TRBJ1-3; V: TRBV30; size: .; D: .; CDR3: CAWGISSGNTIYF; DNA: TGTGCCTGGGGCATATCATCTGGAAACACCATATATTTT
J: TRBJ2-7; V: TRBV11-2; size: .; D: .; CDR3: CASSLRDSSHEQYF; DNA: TGTGCCAGCAGCCTCCGGGACTCCTCCCACGAGCAGTACTTC
J: TRBJ1-1; V: TRBV7-8; size: .; D: .; CDR3: CASSLAAATEAFF; DNA: TGTGCCAGCAGCTTAGCGGCGGCCACTGAAGCTTTCTTT
J: TRBJ1-6; V: TRBV7-8; size: .; D: .; CDR3: CASSPINSPLHF; DNA: TGTGCCAGCAGCCCGATTAATTCACCCCTCCACTTT
J: TRBJ1-3; V: TRBV19; size: .; D: .; CDR3: CASTARNGDGGSGNTIYF; DNA: TGTGCCAGTACAGCCCGAAACGGGGACGGAGGCTCTGGAAACACCATATATTTT
J: TRBJ1-1; V: TRBV16; size: .; D: TRBD1; CDR3: CASSRNTGGVGTEAFF; DNA: TGTGCCAGCAGCCGAAATACAGGGGGCGTCGGCACTGAAGCTTTCTTT
J: TRBJ2-7; V: TRBV4-3; size: .; D: TRBD1; CDR3: CASSQATGTEPYEQYF; DNA: TGCGCCAGCAGCCAAGCCACCGGGACAGAGCCCTACGAGCAGTACTTC
J: TRBJ2-2; V: TRBV24-1; size: .; D: TRBD2; CDR3: CASETSGENTGELFF; DNA: TGTGCCTCGGAGACTAGCGGAGAGAACACCGGGGAGCTGTTTTTT
J: TRBJ1-2; V: TRBV5-1; size: .; D: .; CDR3: CASSTGRGDNYGYTF; DNA: TGCGCCAGCAGTACAGGGCGTGGGGATAACTATGGCTACACCTTC
J: TRBJ2-7; V: TRBV4-1; size: .; D: TRBD2; CDR3: CASSQVLAGASYEQYF; DNA: TGCGCCAGCAGCCAAGTGCTAGCGGGGGCCTCCTACGAGCAGTACTTC
J: TRBJ1-1; V: TRBV20-1; size: .; D: .; CDR3: CSAARDTEAFF; DNA: TGCAGTGCTGCTAGAGACACTGAAGCTTTCTTT
J: TRBJ2-1; V: TRBV4-1; size: .; D: .; CDR3: CASSQAGTGLRNEQFF; DNA: TGCGCCAGCAGCCAAGCCGGGACGGGTCTACGGAATGAGCAGTTCTTC
J: TRBJ2-3; V: TRBV5-1; size: .; D: .; CDR3: CASSRDGHTDTQYF; DNA: TGCGCCAGCAGTCGGGACGGCCACACAGATACGCAGTATTTT
J: TRBJ1-1; V: TRBV6-5; size: .; D: .; CDR3: CASSLTYRVFTEAFF; DNA: TGTGCCAGCAGCCTTACGTATAGAGTCTTCACTGAAGCTTTCTTT